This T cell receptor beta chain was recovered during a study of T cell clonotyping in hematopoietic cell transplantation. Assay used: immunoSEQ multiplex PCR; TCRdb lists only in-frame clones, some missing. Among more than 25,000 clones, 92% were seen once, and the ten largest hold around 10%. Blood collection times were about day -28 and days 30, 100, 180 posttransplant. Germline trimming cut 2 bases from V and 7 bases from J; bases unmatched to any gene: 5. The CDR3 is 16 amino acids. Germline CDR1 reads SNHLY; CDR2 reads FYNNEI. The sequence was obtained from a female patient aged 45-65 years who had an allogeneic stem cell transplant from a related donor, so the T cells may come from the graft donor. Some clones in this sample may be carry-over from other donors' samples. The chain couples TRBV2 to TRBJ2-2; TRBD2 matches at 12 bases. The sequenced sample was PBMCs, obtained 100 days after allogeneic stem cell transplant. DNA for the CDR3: TGTGCCAGCAGTGAATGGACTAGCGGGGTCGACGGGGAGCTGTTTTTT. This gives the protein CASSEWTSGVDGELFF.